This T cell receptor (beta chain) stems from a study of read filtering for tumor transcriptome and immune sequencing. Overall study context: Transcriptome libraries were built from DNase-treated RNA.

Ten or more counts support this clonotype. The library was built from roughly 400 ng RNA with molecular barcoded adaptors for alpha/delta and beta/gamma chains. TCRdb re-called the reads with MiXCR, one entry per CDR3 protein. This sample has some 130,000 distinct CDR3 sequences, with less than 15% found just once. The CDR3 totals 16 residues. V shed 0 bases, J shed 0 bases, and the junction held 2 bases outside the gene matches. The germline V gene encodes CDR1 LNHDA and CDR2 SQIVND (reference sequence). The chain combines TRBV19 with TRBJ2-1; 7 bases align to TRBD1. The receptor's source is a donor at least 40 years old with multiple myeloma. The sequencing input was a population of CD138-negative cells sorted from bone marrow. The CDR3 loop is CASSIEGQSSYNEQFF. CDR3 coding DNA: TGTGCCAGTAGTATAGAGGGACAGAGCTCCTACAATGAGCAGTTCTTC. Based on the CDR3 plus reference TRBV19 and TRBJ2-1, the full variable domain is DGGITQSPKYLFRKEGQNVTLSCEQNLNHDAMYWYRQDPGQGLRLIYYSQIVNDFQKGDIAEGYSVSREKKESFPLTVTSAQKNPTAFYLCASSIEGQSSYNEQFFGPGTRLTVL.